The 20 T cell receptor beta chains listed next were all sequenced from one sample in a study of long-term antiretroviral therapy in people with HIV. With survey level as its setting, the immunoSEQ assay was v3.0. Data came from immunoSEQ multiplex PCR; TCRdb stores just in-frame clones and leaves some out. The table includes over 7,000 clones, more than 65% detected once. The sequenced sample was unsorted PBMCs, obtained 0.1 years after starting antiretroviral therapy. These receptors all come from a man aged 40-49 years with HIV.

The chain carries TRBV19 and TRBJ2-7, with 9 bases matching TRBD2. Germline-derived CDR1 and CDR2 are LNHDA and SQIVND (reference sequence). Trimming took 4 bases from V and 2 from J; bases not matched to a gene: 0. The CDR3 contains 13 residues. The CDR3 DNA is TGTGCCAGTAGTAGCGGGGGGGCCTACGAGCAGTACTTC. Protein product: CASSSGGAYEQYF.

CDR3 DNA sequence: TGTGCCAGCAGAGATGGGGCCGCTTCTACCGAAAAACTGTTTTTT. Translating it yields CASRDGAASTEKLFF. V usage is TRBV2 and J usage is TRBJ1-4; the D gene is possibly TRBD1 (5 bases). The germline V gene encodes CDR1 SNHLY and CDR2 FYNNEI. The CDR3 covers 15 residues. The ends were cut back, 6 bases at V and 8 bases at J, with 19 bases in the middle.

The rearrangement joins TRBV5-8 to TRBJ2-1, with 16 bases aligning to TRBD2. The V gene end was trimmed by 4 bases and the J gene end by 10 bases; junction bases not matched to a gene: 8. CDR1 and CDR2 (germline): SGHTS, YDEGEE. The CDR3 runs 16 residues. CDR3 region: CASSTGLAGGLDEQFF. In DNA form, the CDR3 reads TGTGCCAGCAGCACGGGACTAGCGGGGGGGCTAGACGAGCAGTTCTTC.

The gene calls are TRBV11-3 and TRBJ1-5; tentatively, D is TRBD1 (5 bases). V shed 1 base and J shed 1 base, with 11 bases lying between them. Germline assignment: CDR1 SGHNT and CDR2 YENEEA. CDR3 length equals 16 residues. The CDR3 sequence: CASSLGRTPSNQPQHF. Here the CDR3 DNA reads TGTGCCAGCAGCTTAGGAAGGACACCCAGCAATCAGCCCCAGCATTTT.

The chain has TRBV5-4 and TRBJ2-7; D tentatively fits TRBD1 or TRBD2 (6 bases each). This CDR3 is built from 14 residues. V was cut by 0 bases and J by 1 base, with 8 bases left in between. Germline values: CDR1 SGHNT, CDR2 YYREEE (reference sequence). CDR3 sequence reads: CASSLAGASYEQYF. CDR3 DNA: TGTGCCAGCAGCTTGGCGGGGGCTTCCTACGAGCAGTACTTC.

The chain combines TRBV5-4 with TRBJ2-1; 11 bases align to TRBD1. J was trimmed by 6 bases and V by 2 bases; bases with no gene match: 7. The CDR3 consists of 16 residues. CDR1 and CDR2 from the germline V gene are SGHNT and YYREEE (reference sequence). CDR3 sequence (DNA): TGTGCCAGCAGCTTTCCGAGGACAGGGGGCTCCAATGAGCAGTTCTTC. Its protein is CASSFPRTGGSNEQFF. The full variable domain, with the rest looked up from reference TRBV5-4 and TRBJ2-1, is ETGVTQSPTHLIKTRGQQVTLRCSSQSGHNTVSWYQQALGQGPQFIFQYYREEENGRGNFPPRFSGLQFPNYSSELNVNALELDDSALYLCASSFPRTGGSNEQFFGPGTRLTVL.

The gene calls are TRBV7-2 and TRBJ1-1; no firm D call. Germline V gene lookup returns CDR1 SGHTA and CDR2 FQGNSA. CDR3 length: 13 residues. V gave up 1 base and J gave up 5 bases, with 8 bases separating them. The CDR3 bases are TGTGCCAGCAGCTTAGAGAGGGAGACTGAAGCTTTCTTT. Translation gives CASSLERETEAFF.

The count of this clone is one. The chain employs TRBV7-9 and TRBJ2-7; tentative D call: TRBD2 (6 bases). With 5 bases removed from V and 2 bases from J, the gap between germline ends came to 19 bases. Germline V CDR1 and CDR2: SEHNR, FQNEAQ (reference sequence). The CDR3 runs 16 residues. DNA of the CDR3: TGTGCCAGCAGCCCCCCCACAGGTAGGACTACCTACGAGCAGTACTTC. It encodes CASSPPTGRTTYEQYF.

This clone showed up just a few times. The chain joins TRBV29-1 to TRBJ1-1; possibly TRBD1 for D (5 bases). CDR1 is SQVTM and CDR2 is ANQGSEA in the germline V gene. The CDR3 consists of 12 residues. Trimming shortened V by 5 bases and J by 4 bases, and 11 bases separated the two germline ends. This CDR3 reads CSVSPQGTEAFF. The CDR3 DNA follows: TGCAGCGTTAGTCCTCAGGGCACTGAAGCTTTCTTT.

The chain is built from TRBV5-1 and TRBJ2-2; no definite D call. Deletions cut 3 bases from V and 8 bases from J, with 11 bases between. The CDR3 is made up of 13 amino acids. The germline gives CDR1 SGHRS, CDR2 YFSETQ. The CDR3 DNA reads as TGCGCCAGCAGCTCGAACACTGTGGGGGAGCTGTTTTTT. Translating it yields CASSSNTVGELFF.

V and J are TRBV23-1 and TRBJ2-3; no reliable D call. TRBV23-1 is known as an ORF, though its function is uncertain. CDR3 length: 12 amino acids. Between the trimmed V and J ends, which lost 11 bases and 0 bases, there was a span of 9 bases. The CDR3 here is CASHSSTDTQYF. The CDR3 nucleotides read TGCGCCTCTCACTCAAGCACAGATACGCAGTATTTT.

This rearrangement joins TRBV7-3 to TRBJ2-3; D is perhaps TRBD1 (5 bases). In germline, CDR1 is SGHTA, CDR2 FQGTGA. Trimming shortened V by 5 bases and J by 1 base, and 16 bases separated the two germline ends. The CDR3 extends over 16 amino acids. The CDR3 sequence is CASSPGGAAGTDTQYF. The CDR3 coding sequence is TGTGCCAGCAGCCCCGGTGGGGCGGCGGGCACAGATACGCAGTATTTT.

V is TRBV18 and J is TRBJ2-6; D gene unclear. Trimming took off 5 bases at V and 0 bases at J, with 5 bases between the two ends. The germline gives CDR1 KGHSH, CDR2 LQKENI. This CDR3 contains 14 residues. DNA for the CDR3: TGTGCCAGCTCATCAAGCTCTGGGGCCAACGTCCTGACTTTC. This sequence encodes CASSSSSGANVLTF.

The chain recombines TRBV6-5 with TRBJ2-1, with a weak D call TRBD2 (6 bases). V gave up 2 bases and J gave up 10 bases, with 12 bases separating them. From germline, CDR1 is MNHEY and CDR2 SVGAGI. This CDR3 comprises 13 residues. The CDR3 region is CASSYPPGVEQFF. The CDR3 DNA reads TGTGCCAGCAGTTACCCCCCGGGGGTCGAGCAGTTCTTC.

The chain has TRBV2 and TRBJ1-5, with D uncertain. In germline, CDR1 is SNHLY, CDR2 FYNNEI. The CDR3 spans 12 residues. Between the trimmed V and J ends, which lost 9 bases and 6 bases, there was a span of 12 bases. The CDR3 region has the DNA TGTGCCAGTTCCGGAGAAGGTCAGCCCCAGCATTTT. Translated, it gives CASSGEGQPQHF. Together with reference TRBV2 and TRBJ1-5, the CDR3 gives the full variable domain: EPEVTQTPSHQVTQMGQEVILRCVPISNHLYFYWYRQILGQKVEFLVSFYNNEISEKSEIFDDQFSVERPDGSNFTLKIRSTKLEDSAMYFCASSGEGQPQHFGDGTRLSIL.

The chain employs TRBV11-2 and TRBJ2-7, with D hard to call. The CDR3 covers 15 residues. The V and J ends lost 0 bases and 2 bases respectively, with 11 bases between them. Germline V gene lookup returns CDR1 SGHAT and CDR2 FQNNGV. The CDR3, as DNA: TGTGCCAGCAGCTTAGATTTTGGGGTTCCCTACGAGCAGTACTTC. Its translation: CASSLDFGVPYEQYF.

V is TRBV5-4 and J is TRBJ1-3; D not certain. Germline CDR1 reads SGHNT; CDR2 reads YYREEE (reference sequence). The CDR3 has 16 amino acids. Trimming removed 0 bases from V and 0 bases from J, with 10 bases in between. CDR3 sequence: CASSLDMDFSGNTIYF. In DNA form, the CDR3 reads TGTGCCAGCAGCTTGGATATGGATTTCTCTGGAAACACCATATATTTT.

The rearrangement uses TRBV6-5 and TRBJ1-5, with a weak D call TRBD1 (5 bases). This CDR3 is 13 amino acids long. Trimming shortened V by 2 bases and J by 4 bases, and 6 bases separated the two germline ends. The germline gives CDR1 MNHEY, CDR2 SVGAGI. CDR3 DNA sequence: TGTGCCAGCAGTTACGGGGGTAATCAGCCCCAGCATTTT. The encoded protein is CASSYGGNQPQHF.

This clone was recorded only once. This chain joins TRBV4-1 and TRBJ2-3; D might be TRBD2 (6 bases). This CDR3 is built from 14 residues. Trimming shortened V by 8 bases and J by 2 bases, and 14 bases separated the two germline ends. Germline lookup yields CDR1 MGHRA and CDR2 YSYEKL. For the CDR3, the DNA is TGCGCCAGCGCGGAGACTAGGGACACAGATACGCAGTATTTT. Its protein is CASAETRDTDTQYF.

V and J are TRBV4-3 and TRBJ2-3; weak D call: TRBD2 (6 bases). Germline V CDR1 and CDR2: LGHNA, YSLEER. This CDR3 has 14 amino acids. V was cut by 0 bases and J by 3 bases, with 7 bases left in between. The CDR3 here is CASSQDSGTDTQYF. CDR3 sequence (DNA): TGCGCCAGCAGCCAAGACAGCGGGACAGATACGCAGTATTTT.